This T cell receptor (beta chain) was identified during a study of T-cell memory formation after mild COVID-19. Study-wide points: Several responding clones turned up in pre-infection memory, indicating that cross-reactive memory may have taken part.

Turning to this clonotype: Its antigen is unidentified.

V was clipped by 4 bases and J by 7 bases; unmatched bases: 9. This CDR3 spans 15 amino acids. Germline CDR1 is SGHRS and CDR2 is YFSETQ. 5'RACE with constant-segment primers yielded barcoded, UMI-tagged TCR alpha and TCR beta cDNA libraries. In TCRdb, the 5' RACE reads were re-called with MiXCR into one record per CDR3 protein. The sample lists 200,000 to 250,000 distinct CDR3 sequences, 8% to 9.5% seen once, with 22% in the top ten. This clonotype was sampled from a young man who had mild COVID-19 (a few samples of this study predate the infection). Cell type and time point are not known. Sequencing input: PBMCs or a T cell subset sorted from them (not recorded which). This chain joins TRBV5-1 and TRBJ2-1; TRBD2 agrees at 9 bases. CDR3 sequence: CASSDRAGGYNEQFF. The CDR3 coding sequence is TGCGCCAGCAGCGACCGTGCGGGGGGGTATAATGAGCAGTTCTTC.